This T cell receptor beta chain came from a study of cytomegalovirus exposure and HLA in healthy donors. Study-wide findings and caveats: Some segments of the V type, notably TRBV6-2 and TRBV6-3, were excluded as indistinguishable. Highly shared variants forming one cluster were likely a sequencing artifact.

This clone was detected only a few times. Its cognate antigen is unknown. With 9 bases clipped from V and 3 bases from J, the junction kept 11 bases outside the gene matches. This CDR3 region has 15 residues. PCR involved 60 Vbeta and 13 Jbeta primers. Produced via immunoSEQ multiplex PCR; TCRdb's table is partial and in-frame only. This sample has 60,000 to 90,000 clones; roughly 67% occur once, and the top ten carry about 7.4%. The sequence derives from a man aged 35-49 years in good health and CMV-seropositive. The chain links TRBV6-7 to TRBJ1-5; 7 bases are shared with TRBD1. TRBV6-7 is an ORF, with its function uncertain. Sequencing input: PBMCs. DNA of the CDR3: TGTGCCAGTTTAAACTTGACAGGGAACAATCAGCCCCAGCATTTT. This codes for CASLNLTGNNQPQHF.